This T cell receptor (beta chain) was sequenced for a study of T cell changes during pregnancy in multiple sclerosis. Clones were sequenced by immunoSEQ multiplex PCR, and TCRdb holds only the in-frame ones, with some missing. The table records around 95,000 clones, 80% to 95% of them present only once. V lost 5 bases and J 6 bases, leaving 11 bases between the germline ends. The CDR3 covers 12 residues. Germline lookup yields CDR1 SGHAT and CDR2 FQNNGV. The receptor was isolated from a female donor with multiple sclerosis, enrolled in a pregnancy study. V usage is TRBV11-2 and J usage is TRBJ2-7; D is possibly TRBD2 (6 bases). The material sequenced was peripheral blood, taken after pregnancy. The CDR3 region is CASSPGTGEQYF. The CDR3 DNA follows: TGTGCCAGCAGCCCGGGGACTGGCGAGCAGTACTTC.